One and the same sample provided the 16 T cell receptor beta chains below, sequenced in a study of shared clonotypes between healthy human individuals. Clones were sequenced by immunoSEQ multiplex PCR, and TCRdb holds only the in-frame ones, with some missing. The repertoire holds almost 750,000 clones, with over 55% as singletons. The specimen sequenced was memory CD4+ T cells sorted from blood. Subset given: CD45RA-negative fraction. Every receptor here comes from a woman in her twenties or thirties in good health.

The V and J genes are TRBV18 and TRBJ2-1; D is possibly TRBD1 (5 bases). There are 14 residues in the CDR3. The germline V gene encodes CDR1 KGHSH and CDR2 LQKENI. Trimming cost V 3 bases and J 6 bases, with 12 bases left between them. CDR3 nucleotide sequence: TGTGCCAGCTCACCTGCTTATCAGGGCAATGAGCAGTTCTTC. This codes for CASSPAYQGNEQFF.

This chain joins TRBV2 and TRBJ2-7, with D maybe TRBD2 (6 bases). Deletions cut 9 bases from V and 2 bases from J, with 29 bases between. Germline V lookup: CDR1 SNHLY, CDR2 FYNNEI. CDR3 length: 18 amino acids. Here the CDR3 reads CASTFGGFPAGAAYEQYF. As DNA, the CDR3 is TGTGCCAGTACCTTCGGAGGGTTCCCAGCGGGCGCCGCCTACGAGCAGTACTTC.

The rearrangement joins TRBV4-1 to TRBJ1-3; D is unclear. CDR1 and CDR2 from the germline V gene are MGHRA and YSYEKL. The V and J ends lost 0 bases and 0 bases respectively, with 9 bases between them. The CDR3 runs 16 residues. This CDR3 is CASSQETGLSGNTIYF. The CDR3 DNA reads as TGCGCCAGCAGCCAAGAGACGGGCCTCTCTGGAAACACCATATATTTT.

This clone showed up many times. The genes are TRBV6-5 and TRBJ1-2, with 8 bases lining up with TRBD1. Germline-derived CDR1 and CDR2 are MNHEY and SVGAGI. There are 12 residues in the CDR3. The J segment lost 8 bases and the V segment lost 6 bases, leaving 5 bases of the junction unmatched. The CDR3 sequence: CASRRQGRGYTF. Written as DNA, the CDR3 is TGTGCCAGCAGACGACAGGGGCGCGGCTACACCTTC.

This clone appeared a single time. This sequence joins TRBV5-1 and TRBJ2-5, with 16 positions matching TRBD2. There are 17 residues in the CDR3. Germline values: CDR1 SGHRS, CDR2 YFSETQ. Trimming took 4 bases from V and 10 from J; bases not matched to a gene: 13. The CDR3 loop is CASSTGLAGGPFKVQYF. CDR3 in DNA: TGCGCCAGCAGCACGGGACTAGCGGGAGGGCCGTTTAAGGTCCAGTACTTC.

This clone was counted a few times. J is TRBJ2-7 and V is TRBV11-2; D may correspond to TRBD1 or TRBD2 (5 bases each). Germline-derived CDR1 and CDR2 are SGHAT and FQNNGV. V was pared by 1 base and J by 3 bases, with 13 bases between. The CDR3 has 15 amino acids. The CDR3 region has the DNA TGTGCCAGCAGCTTAGCCCGGGACCCCTACTACGAGCAGTACTTC. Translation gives CASSLARDPYYEQYF.

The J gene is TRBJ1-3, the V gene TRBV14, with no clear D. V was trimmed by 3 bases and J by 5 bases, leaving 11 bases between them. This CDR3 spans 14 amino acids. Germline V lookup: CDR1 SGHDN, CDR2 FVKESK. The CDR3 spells CASSQRQARNTIYF. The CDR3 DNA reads TGTGCCAGCAGCCAGCGGCAGGCCAGAAACACCATATATTTT.

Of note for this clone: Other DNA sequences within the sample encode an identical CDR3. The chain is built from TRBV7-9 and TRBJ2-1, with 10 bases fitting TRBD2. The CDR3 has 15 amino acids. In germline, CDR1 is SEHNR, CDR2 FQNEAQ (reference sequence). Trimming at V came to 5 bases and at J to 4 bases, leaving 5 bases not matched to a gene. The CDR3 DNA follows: TGTGCCAGCAGCCCCGGGACTAGCGCTTACAATGAGCAGTTCTTC. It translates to CASSPGTSAYNEQFF.

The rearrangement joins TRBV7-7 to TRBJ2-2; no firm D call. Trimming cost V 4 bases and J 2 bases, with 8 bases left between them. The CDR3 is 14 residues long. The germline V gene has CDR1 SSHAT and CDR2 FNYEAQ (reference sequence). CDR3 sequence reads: CASSSGRNTGELFF. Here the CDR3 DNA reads TGTGCCAGCAGCTCAGGACGAAACACCGGGGAGCTGTTTTTT.

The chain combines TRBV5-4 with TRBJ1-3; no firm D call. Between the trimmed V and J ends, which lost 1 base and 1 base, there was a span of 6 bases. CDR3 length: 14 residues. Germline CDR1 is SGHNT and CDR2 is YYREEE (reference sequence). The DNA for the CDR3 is TGTGCCAGCAGCTTGCAGAGTTCTGGAAACACCATATATTTT. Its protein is CASSLQSSGNTIYF.

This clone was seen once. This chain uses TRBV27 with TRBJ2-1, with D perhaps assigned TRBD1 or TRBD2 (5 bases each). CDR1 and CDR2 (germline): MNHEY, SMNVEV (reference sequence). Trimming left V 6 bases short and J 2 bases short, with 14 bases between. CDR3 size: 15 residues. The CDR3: CASSTGTPTYNEQFF. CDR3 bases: TGTGCCAGCAGCACCGGGACCCCGACCTACAATGAGCAGTTCTTC.

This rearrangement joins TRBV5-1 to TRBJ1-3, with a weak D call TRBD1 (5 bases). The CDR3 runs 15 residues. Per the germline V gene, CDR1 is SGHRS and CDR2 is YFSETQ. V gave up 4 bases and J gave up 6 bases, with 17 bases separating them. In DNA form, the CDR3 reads TGCGCCAGCAGCCTCGGGACTCATTTGGAAAACACCATATATTTT. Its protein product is CASSLGTHLENTIYF.

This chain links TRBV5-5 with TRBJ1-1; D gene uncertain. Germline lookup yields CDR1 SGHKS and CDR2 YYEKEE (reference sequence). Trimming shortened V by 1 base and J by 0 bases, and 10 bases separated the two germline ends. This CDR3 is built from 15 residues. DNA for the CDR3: TGTGCCAGCAGCTTGTCACAGACAATGAACACTGAAGCTTTCTTT. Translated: CASSLSQTMNTEAFF.

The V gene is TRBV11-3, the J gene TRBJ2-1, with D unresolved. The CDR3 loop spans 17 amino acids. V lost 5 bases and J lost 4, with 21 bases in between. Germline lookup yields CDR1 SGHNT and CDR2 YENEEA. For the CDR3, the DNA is TGTGCCAGCAGCAAGCAACGGACCGAAAGCCAGTACAATGAGCAGTTCTTC. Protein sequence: CASSKQRTESQYNEQFF.

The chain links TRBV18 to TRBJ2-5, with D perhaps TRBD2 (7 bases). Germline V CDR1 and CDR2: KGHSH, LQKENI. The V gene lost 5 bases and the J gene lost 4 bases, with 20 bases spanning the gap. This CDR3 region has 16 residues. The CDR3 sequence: CASSSSRLGGGETQYF. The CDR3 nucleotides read TGTGCCAGCTCATCCTCCAGGCTGGGAGGGGGAGAGACCCAGTACTTC.

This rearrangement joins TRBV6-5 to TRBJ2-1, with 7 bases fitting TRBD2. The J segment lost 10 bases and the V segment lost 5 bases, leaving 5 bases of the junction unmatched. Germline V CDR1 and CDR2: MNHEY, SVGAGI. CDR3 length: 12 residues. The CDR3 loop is CASSRSGGEQFF. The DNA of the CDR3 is TGTGCCAGCAGTCGATCCGGGGGGGAGCAGTTCTTC.